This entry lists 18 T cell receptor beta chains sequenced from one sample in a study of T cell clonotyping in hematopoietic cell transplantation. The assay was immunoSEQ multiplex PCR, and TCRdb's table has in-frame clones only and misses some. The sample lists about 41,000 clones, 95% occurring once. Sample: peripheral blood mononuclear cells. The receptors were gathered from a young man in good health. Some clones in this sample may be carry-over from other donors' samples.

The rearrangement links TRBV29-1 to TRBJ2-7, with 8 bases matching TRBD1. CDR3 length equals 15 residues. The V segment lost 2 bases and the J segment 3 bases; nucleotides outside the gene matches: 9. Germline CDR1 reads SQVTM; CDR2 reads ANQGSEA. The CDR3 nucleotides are TGCAGCGTTGAAATCCTCAGGGGGCTTAGCTACGAGCAGTACTTC. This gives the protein CSVEILRGLSYEQYF.

The CDR3 is CASSQKEGGGYTF. The CDR3 bases are TGCGCCAGCAGCCAAAAGGAGGGTGGTGGCTACACCTTC. This chain links TRBV5-1 with TRBJ1-2; D unresolved. Germline V gene sequence: CDR1 SGHRS, CDR2 YFSETQ. The CDR3 runs to 13 residues. V was clipped by 4 bases and J by 7 bases, with 14 bases between them.

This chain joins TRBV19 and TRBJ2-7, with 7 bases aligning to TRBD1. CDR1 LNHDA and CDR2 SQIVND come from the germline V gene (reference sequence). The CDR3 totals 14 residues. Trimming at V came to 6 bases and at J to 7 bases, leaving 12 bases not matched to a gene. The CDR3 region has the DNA TGTGCCAGTAGCCCCCAGGGGGTTGGTAGGGAGCAGTACTTC. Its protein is CASSPQGVGREQYF.

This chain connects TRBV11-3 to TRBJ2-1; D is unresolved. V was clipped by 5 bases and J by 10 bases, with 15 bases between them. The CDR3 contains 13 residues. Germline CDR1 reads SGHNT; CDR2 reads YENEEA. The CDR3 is CASSAYYPEEQFF. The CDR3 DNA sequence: TGTGCCAGCAGCGCGTACTACCCAGAGGAGCAGTTCTTC. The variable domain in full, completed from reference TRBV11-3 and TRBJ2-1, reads EAGVVQSPRYKIIEKKQPVAFWCNPISGHNTLYWYLQNLGQGPELLIRYENEEAVDDSQLPKDRFSAERLKGVDSTLKIQPAELGDSAVYLCASSAYYPEEQFFGPGTRLTVL.

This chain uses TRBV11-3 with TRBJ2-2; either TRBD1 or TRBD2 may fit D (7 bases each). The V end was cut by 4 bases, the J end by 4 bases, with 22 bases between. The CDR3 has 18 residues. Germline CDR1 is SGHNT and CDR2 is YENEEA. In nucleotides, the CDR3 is TGTGCCAGCAGCTCCCTCATCTCAGACAGGGAGGGCACCGGGGAGCTGTTTTTT. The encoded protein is CASSSLISDREGTGELFF.

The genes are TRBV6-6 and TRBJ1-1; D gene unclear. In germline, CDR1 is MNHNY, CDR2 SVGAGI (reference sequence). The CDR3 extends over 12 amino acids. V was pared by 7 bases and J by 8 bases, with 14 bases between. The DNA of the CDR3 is TGTGCCAGCAAACAATCAGGAGGGGAAGCTTTCTTT. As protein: CASKQSGGEAFF.

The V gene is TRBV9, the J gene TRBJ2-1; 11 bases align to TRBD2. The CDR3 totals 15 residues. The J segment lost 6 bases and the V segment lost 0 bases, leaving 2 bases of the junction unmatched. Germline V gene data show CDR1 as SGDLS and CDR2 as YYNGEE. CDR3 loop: CASSVGLAGGNEQFF. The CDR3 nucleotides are TGTGCCAGCAGCGTAGGGCTAGCGGGGGGCAATGAGCAGTTCTTC.

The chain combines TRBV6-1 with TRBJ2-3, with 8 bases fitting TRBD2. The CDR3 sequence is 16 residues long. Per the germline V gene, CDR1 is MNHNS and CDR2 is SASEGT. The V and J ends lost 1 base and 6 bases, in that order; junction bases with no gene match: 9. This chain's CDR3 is CASSEGGRGGRDTQYF. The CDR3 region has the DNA TGTGCCAGCAGTGAAGGAGGTCGGGGGGGGCGGGATACGCAGTATTTT.

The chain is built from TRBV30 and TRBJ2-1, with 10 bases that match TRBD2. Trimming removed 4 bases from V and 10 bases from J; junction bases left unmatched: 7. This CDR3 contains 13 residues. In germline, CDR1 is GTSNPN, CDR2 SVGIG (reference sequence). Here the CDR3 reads CAWTLAGVGEQFF. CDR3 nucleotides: TGTGCCTGGACCCTAGCGGGAGTGGGGGAGCAGTTCTTC.

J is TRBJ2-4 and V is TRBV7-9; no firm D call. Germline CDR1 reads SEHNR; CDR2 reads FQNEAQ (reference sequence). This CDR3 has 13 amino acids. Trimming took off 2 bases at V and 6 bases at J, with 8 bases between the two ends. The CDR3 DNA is TGTGCCAGCAGCTTAACCAATACAAACATTCAGTACTTC. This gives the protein CASSLTNTNIQYF.

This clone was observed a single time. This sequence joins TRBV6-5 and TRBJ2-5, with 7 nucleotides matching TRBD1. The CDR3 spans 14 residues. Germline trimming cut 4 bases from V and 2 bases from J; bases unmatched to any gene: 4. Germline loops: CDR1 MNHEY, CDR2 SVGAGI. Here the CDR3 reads CASSSLGQQETQYF. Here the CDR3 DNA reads TGTGCCAGCAGTTCCTTGGGACAGCAAGAGACCCAGTACTTC.

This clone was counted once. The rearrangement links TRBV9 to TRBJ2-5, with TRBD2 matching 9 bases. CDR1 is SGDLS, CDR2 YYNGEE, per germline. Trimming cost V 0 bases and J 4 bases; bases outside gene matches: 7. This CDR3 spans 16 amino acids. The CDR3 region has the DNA TGTGCCAGCAGCGTAGGTAGTAGCGGGAGCTCAGAGACCCAGTACTTC. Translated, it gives CASSVGSSGSSETQYF.

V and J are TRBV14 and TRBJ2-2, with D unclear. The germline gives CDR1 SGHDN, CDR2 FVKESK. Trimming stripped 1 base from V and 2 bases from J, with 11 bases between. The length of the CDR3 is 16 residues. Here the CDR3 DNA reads TGTGCCAGCAGCCAAGGTCCACAGACTAACACCGGGGAGCTGTTTTTT. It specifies CASSQGPQTNTGELFF.

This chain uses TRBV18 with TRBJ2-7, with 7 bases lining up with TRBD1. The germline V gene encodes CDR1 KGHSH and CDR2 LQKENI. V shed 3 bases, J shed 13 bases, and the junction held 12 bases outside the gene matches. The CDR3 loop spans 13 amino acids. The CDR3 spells CASSPYPDRAFYF. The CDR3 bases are TGTGCCAGCTCACCGTACCCTGACAGGGCTTTCTACTTC.

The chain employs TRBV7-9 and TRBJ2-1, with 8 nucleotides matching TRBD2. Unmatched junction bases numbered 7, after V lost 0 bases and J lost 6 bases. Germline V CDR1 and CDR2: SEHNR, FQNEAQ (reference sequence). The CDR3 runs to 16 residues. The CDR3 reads CASSLAPGLAGNEQFF. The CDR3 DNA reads TGTGCCAGCAGCTTAGCTCCCGGACTAGCAGGCAATGAGCAGTTCTTC.

In DNA, the CDR3 is TGTGCCACCCGCGAAAACAGGCAAACCTACGAGCAGTACTTC. Translation gives CATRENRQTYEQYF. V is TRBV15 and J is TRBJ2-7, with D possibly matching TRBD1 (5 bases). The germline V gene has CDR1 LNHNV and CDR2 YYDKDF (reference sequence). This CDR3 is 14 amino acids long. V was shortened by 8 bases and J by 2 bases, with 16 bases between the two germline ends.

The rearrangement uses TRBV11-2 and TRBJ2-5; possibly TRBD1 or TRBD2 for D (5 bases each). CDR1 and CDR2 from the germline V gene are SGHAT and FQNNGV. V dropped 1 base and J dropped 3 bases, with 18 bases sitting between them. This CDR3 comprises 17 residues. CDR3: CASSLGGPFEGEETQYF. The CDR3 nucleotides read TGTGCCAGCAGCTTAGGGGGCCCTTTTGAGGGAGAAGAGACCCAGTACTTC.

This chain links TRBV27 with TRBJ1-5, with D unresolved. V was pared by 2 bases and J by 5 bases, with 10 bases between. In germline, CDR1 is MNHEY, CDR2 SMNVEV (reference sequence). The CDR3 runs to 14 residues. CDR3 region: CASSLEAAYQPQHF. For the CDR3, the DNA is TGTGCCAGCAGTTTAGAGGCAGCATATCAGCCCCAGCATTTT.